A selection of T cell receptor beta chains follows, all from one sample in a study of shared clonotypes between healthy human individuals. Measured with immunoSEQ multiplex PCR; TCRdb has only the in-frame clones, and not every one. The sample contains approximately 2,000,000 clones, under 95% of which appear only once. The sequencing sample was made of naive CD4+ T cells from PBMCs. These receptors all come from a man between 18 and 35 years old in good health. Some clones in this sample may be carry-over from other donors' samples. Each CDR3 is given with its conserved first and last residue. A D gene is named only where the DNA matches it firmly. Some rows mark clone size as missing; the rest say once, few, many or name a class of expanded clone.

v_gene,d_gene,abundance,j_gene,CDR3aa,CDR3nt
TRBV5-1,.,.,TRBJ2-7,CASSLASGVSYEQYF,TGCGCCAGCAGCTTGGCCTCAGGGGTTTCCTACGAGCAGTACTTC
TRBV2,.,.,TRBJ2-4,CASSEEGIQYF,TGTGCCAGCAGTGAAGAGGGAATTCAGTACTTC
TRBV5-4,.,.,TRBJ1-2,CASSVDRNYGYTF,TGTGCCAGCAGCGTTGACAGGAACTATGGCTACACCTTC
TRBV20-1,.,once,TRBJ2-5,CSAEGGETQYF,TGCAGTGCGGAAGGGGGGGAGACCCAGTACTTC
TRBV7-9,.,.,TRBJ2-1,CASSAWKRVPYNEQFF,TGTGCCAGCAGTGCTTGGAAGAGGGTGCCCTACAATGAGCAGTTCTTC
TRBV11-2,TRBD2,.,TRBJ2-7,CASSLDRRAGAYEQYF,TGTGCCAGCAGCTTAGATAGGAGGGCGGGAGCCTACGAGCAGTACTTC
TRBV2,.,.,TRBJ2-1,CASSVWGEQFF,TGTGCCAGCAGTGTTTGGGGTGAGCAGTTCTTC
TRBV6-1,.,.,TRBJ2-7,CASSALFLYEQYF,TGTGCCAGCAGCGCGCTCTTCCTCTACGAGCAGTACTTC
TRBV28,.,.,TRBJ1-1,CASSLNRGSNTEAFF,TGTGCCAGCAGTTTAAATAGGGGGTCGAACACTGAAGCTTTCTTT
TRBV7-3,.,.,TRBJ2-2,CASSSYTGELFF,TGTGCCAGCAGCTCATACACCGGGGAGCTGTTTTTT
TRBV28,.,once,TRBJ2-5,CAGSSTLGQQETQYF,TGTGCCGGCAGTTCAACCCTTGGCCAACAAGAGACCCAGTACTTC
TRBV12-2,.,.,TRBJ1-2,CASRNDQGAQNGYTF,TGTGCAAGTCGCAATGACCAGGGGGCGCAGAATGGCTACACCTTC
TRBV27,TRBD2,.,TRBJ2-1,CASSLRSGGYNEQFF,TGTGCCAGCAGTTTACGGAGCGGGGGATACAATGAGCAGTTCTTC
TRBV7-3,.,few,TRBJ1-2,CASSLGAANYGYTF,TGTGCCAGCAGCTTAGGGGCAGCTAACTATGGCTACACCTTC
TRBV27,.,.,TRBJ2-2,CASSLRGTGELFF,TGTGCCAGCAGTTTAAGGGGGACCGGGGAGCTGTTTTTT
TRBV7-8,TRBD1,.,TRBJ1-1,CASSFIRGEAFF,TGTGCCAGCAGCTTTATCAGGGGGGAAGCTTTCTTT
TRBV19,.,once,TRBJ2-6,CASSSWTDSSGANVLTF,TGTGCCAGTAGTAGCTGGACAGACTCCTCTGGGGCCAACGTCCTGACTTTC
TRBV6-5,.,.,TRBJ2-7,CASSYSISHSYEQYF,TGTGCCAGCAGTTACTCGATCAGCCACTCCTACGAGCAGTACTTC
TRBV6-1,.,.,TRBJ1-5,CASSERRQGNQPQHF,TGTGCCAGCAGTGAACGACGTCAGGGAAATCAGCCCCAGCATTTT
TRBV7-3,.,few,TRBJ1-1,CASSSTEYTEAFF,TGTGCCAGCAGCTCAACGGAGTACACTGAAGCTTTCTTT
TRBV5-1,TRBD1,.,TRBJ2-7,CASSFTGESYEQYF,TGCGCCAGCAGCTTCACAGGGGAATCCTACGAGCAGTACTTC
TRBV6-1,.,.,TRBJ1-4,CASNSLGAGYEKLFF,TGTGCCAGCAACTCCTTGGGGGCAGGGTATGAAAAACTGTTTTTT
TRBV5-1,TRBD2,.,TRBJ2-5,CASSLYRASGDRETQYF,TGCGCCAGCAGCTTGTACAGGGCTAGCGGGGATCGAGAGACCCAGTACTTC
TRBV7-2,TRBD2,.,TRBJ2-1,CASSLLGLVNEQFF,TGTGCCAGCAGCCTTCTAGGACTAGTCAATGAGCAGTTCTTC
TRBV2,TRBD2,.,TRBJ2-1,CASSRTSEYHNEQFF,TGTGCCAGCAGTCGAACTAGCGAGTACCACAATGAGCAGTTCTTC
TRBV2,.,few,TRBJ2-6,CASRREAGANVLTF,TGTGCCAGCAGGAGGGAGGCTGGGGCCAACGTCCTGACTTTC
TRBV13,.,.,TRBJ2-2,CASSSQGDGELFF,TGTGCCAGCAGCTCCCAAGGGGACGGGGAGCTGTTTTTT
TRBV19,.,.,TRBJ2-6,CASSIWLPGANVLTF,TGTGCCAGTAGTATATGGCTACCTGGGGCCAACGTCCTGACTTTC
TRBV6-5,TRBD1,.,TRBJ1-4,CASSKDREVGKLFF,TGTGCCAGCAGTAAGGACAGGGAAGTCGGAAAACTGTTTTTT
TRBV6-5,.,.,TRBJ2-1,CASGLTLGQFF,TGTGCCAGCGGACTGACCTTGGGGCAGTTCTTC
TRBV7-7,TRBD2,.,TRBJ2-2,CASSATSGPQVGELFF,TGTGCCAGCAGCGCGACTAGCGGGCCCCAGGTCGGGGAGCTGTTTTTT
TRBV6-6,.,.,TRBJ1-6,CASSYGESPLHF,TGTGCCAGCAGTTACGGGGAGTCACCCCTCCACTTT
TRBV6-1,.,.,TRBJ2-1,CASKGGAYNEQFF,TGTGCCAGCAAGGGGGGGGCCTACAATGAGCAGTTCTTC
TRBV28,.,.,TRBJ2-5,CASSRRGIAETQYF,TGTGCCAGCAGCCGCCGTGGAATAGCAGAGACCCAGTACTTC
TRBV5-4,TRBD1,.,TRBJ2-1,CASSLGGTGSYNEQFF,TGTGCCAGCAGCTTGGGGGGGACAGGTTCCTACAATGAGCAGTTCTTC
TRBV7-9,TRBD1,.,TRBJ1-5,CASSLGAGQGNQPQHF,TGTGCCAGCAGCTTAGGGGCGGGACAGGGGAATCAGCCCCAGCATTTT
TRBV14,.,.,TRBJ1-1,CASSQDLTCAPYYSVYDTEAFF,TGTGCCAGCAGCCAAGATCTGACGTGTGCTCCATATTACAGCGTGTATGACACTGAAGCTTTCTTT
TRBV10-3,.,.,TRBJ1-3,CAISEAWGSGNTIYF,TGTGCCATCAGTGAGGCATGGGGTTCTGGAAACACCATATATTTT
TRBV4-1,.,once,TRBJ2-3,CASSQDWVGGGTDTQYF,TGCGCCAGCAGCCAAGATTGGGTAGGGGGAGGCACAGATACGCAGTATTTT
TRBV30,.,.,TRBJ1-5,CAWSGGTSNQPQHF,TGTGCCTGGAGTGGGGGGACTAGCAATCAGCCCCAGCATTTT
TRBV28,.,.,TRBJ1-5,CASLGEGDHQPQHF,TGTGCCAGCTTGGGGGAGGGTGATCATCAGCCCCAGCATTTT
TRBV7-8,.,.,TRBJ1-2,CASTRGANYGYTF,TGTGCCAGCACCCGAGGAGCTAACTATGGCTACACCTTC
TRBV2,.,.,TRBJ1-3,CASRLTGNTIYF,TGTGCCAGCAGGTTGACAGGAAACACCATATATTTT
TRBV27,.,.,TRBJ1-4,CASSLYAHSLETNEKLFF,TGTGCCAGCAGTTTATATGCCCATTCGTTGGAAACTAATGAAAAACTGTTTTTT
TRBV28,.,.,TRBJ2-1,CASQPGPGSYNEQFF,TGTGCCAGCCAGCCGGGACCGGGATCCTACAATGAGCAGTTCTTC